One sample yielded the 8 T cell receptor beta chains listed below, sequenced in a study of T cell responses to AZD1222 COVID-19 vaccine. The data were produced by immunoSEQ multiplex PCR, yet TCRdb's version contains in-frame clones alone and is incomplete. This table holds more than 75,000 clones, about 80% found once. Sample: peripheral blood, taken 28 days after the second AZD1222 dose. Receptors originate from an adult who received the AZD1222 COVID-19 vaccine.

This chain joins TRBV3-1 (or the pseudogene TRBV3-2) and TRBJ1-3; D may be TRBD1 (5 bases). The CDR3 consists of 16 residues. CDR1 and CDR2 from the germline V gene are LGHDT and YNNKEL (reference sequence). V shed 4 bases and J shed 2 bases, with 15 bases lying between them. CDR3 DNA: TGTGCCAGCAGCCGGACACGGACTGCCACTGGAAACACCATATATTTT. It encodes CASSRTRTATGNTIYF.

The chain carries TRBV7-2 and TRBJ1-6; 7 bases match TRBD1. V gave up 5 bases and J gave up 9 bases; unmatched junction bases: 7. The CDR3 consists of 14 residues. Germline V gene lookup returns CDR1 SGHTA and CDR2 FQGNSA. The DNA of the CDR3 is TGTGCCAGCAGCCCAAGACAGGGCTCTTCACCCCTCCACTTT. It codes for CASSPRQGSSPLHF.

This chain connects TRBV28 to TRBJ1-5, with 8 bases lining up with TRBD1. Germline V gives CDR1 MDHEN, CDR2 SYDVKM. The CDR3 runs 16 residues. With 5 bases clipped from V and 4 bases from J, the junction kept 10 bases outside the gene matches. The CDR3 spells CASSLRGRIGNQPQHF. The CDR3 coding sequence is TGTGCCAGCAGTCTCAGGGGGCGGATAGGTAATCAGCCCCAGCATTTT.

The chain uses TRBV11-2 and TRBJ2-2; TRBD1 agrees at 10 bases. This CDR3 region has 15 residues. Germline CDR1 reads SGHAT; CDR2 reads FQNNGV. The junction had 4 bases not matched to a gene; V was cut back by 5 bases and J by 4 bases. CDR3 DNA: TGTGCCAGCAGCGCCGGGACAGGGGTCACCGGGGAGCTGTTTTTT. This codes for CASSAGTGVTGELFF.

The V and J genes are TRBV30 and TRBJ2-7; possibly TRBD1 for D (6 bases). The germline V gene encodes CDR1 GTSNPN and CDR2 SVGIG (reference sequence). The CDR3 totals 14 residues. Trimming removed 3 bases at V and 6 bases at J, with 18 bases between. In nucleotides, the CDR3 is TGTGCCTGGAGAAGGCAGGGGCGATTGACCGAGCAGTACTTC. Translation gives CAWRRQGRLTEQYF. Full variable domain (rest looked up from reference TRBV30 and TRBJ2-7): SQTIHQWPATLVQPVGSPLSLECTVEGTSNPNLYWYRQAAGRGLQLLFYSVGIGQISSEVPQNLSASRPQDRQFILSSKKLLLSDSGFYLCAWRRQGRLTEQYFGPGTRLTVT.

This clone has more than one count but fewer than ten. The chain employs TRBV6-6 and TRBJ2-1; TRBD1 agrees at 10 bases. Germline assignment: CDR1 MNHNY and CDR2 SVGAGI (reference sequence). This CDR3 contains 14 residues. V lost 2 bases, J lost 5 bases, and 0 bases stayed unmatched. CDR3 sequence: CASSYGQGDNEQFF. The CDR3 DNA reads TGTGCCAGCAGTTACGGACAGGGGGACAATGAGCAGTTCTTC.

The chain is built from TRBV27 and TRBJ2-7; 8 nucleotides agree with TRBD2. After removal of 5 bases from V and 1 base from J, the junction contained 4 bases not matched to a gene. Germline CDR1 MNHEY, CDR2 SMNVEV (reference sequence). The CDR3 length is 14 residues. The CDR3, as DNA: TGTGCCAGCAGTCCGACTAGCGTATCCTACGAGCAGTACTTC. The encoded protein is CASSPTSVSYEQYF.

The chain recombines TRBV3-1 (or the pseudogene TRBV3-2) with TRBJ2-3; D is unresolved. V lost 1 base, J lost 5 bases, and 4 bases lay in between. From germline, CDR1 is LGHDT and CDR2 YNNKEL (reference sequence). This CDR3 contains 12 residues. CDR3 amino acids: CASSQVVDTQYF. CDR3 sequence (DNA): TGTGCCAGCAGCCAAGTCGTAGATACGCAGTATTTT.